A selection of T cell receptor beta chains follows, all from one sample in a study of blood T cell repertoires in COVID-19. The assay was immunoSEQ multiplex PCR, and TCRdb's table has in-frame clones only and misses some. The data show 200,000 to 300,000 clones, about 89% seen once. Sample: PBMCs or T cells enriched from blood (not recorded which). The receptors stem from a woman between 18 and 29 years old who had recovered from COVID-19. CDR3s include the opening cysteine and the closing phenylalanine or tryptophan. D genes are given only for firm matches.

J gene	D gene	V gene	CDR3 protein
TRBJ1-1	TRBD1	TRBV5-1	CASSLEDRGYTEAFF
TRBJ1-6	.	TRBV5-6	CASSLGQSYNSPLHF
TRBJ2-1	.	TRBV7-9	CASSKYRDSYNEQFF
TRBJ2-3	TRBD2	TRBV2	CASSVVGGGAADTQYF
TRBJ2-7	.	TRBV27	CASSSLGAGAPSGQYF
TRBJ2-3	.	TRBV7-9	CASSSWSGYTDTQYF
TRBJ1-4	.	TRBV21-1	CASSKSPRTFDRAGEKLFF
TRBJ2-3	TRBD2	TRBV24-1	CATSLAGSTDTQYF
TRBJ2-1	TRBD2	TRBV6-5	CASSLTSGSGYEQFF
TRBJ2-6	TRBD2	TRBV11-2	CASSSLANSGANVLTF
TRBJ1-3	TRBD1	TRBV2	CASRDREISGNTIYF
TRBJ1-2	.	TRBV4-3	CASSQASAGVSNYGYTF